This T cell receptor beta chain was sequenced for a study of vaccination effects on CD4 cells after COVID-19. Sequencing used immunoSEQ multiplex PCR; TCRdb keeps in-frame clones, though not all of them. The sample records 9,500 to 13,000 clones, roughly 70% being singletons. Sequencing followed a ViraFEST assay step that expanded antigen-specific CD4+ T cells with viral peptide pools. Having been cultured for roughly 11 days, the cells underwent CD4+ T cell isolation. According to the study, vaccine recipients showed no prior SARS-CoV-2 infection and negative nucleocapsid antibodies. Cultures used approximately 2 million PBMC per well, about 10 IU/ml IL-2 and 10 ug/ml peptides. The authors replaced half the medium with IL-2 medium on days 3 and 7. Trimming removed 3 bases from V and 4 bases from J, with 12 bases in between. The germline gives CDR1 LGHDT, CDR2 YNNKEL (reference sequence). There are 14 residues in the CDR3.

With respect to this clone: Its antigen is not known.

The clonotype was recovered from a human donor who received a COVID-19 vaccine. This rearrangement joins TRBV3-1 (or the pseudogene TRBV3-2) to TRBJ1-1, with D possibly matching TRBD1 (6 bases). Material: CD4+ T cells from PBMCs cultured with HCoV-229E spike peptides, obtained before COVID-19 vaccination. The CDR3 nucleotides are TGTGCCAGCAGCCACAGGGGTGGAGGCACTGAAGCTTTCTTT. It is translated as CASSHRGGGTEAFF.